One sample yielded the 30 T cell receptor beta chains listed below, sequenced in a study of blood T cell repertoires in COVID-19. Clones were read by immunoSEQ multiplex PCR, and TCRdb kept only the in-frame ones, dropping some. The sample has under 250,000 clones, around 82% seen once. What was sequenced was peripheral blood. The receptors were gathered from a human donor in a cohort sampled during active COVID-19.

The CDR3 loop reads CASSHRQKQNEKLFF. The CDR3 DNA follows: TGTGCCAGCAGTCATAGACAGAAGCAGAATGAAAAACTGTTTTTT. The chain combines TRBV7-9 with TRBJ1-4; tentative D call: TRBD1 (5 bases). Per germline, CDR1 SEHNR and CDR2 FQNEAQ (reference sequence). Trimming cost V 6 bases and J 5 bases, with 16 bases left between them. The CDR3 totals 15 residues.

The rearrangement joins TRBV7-2 to TRBJ2-7, with 13 bases lining up with TRBD2. The CDR3 runs to 16 residues. Germline assignment: CDR1 SGHTA and CDR2 FQGNSA. J lost 3 bases, V lost 5 bases, and 7 bases had no gene match. CDR3 coding DNA: TGTGCCAGCAGCGGGGGGACTAGCGGGACCCTCTACGAGCAGTACTTC. Protein product: CASSGGTSGTLYEQYF. The entire variable domain, with the rest obtained from reference TRBV7-2 and TRBJ2-7, is as follows: GAGVSQSPSNKVTEKGKDVELRCDPISGHTALYWYRQSLGQGLEFLIYFQGNSAPDKSGLPSDRFSAERTGGSVSTLTIQRTQQEDSAVYLCASSGGTSGTLYEQYFGPGTRLTVT.

This chain connects TRBV18 to TRBJ2-5; D is unresolved. V lost 3 bases to trimming and J lost 5 bases, with 7 bases between them. Looked up from germline, CDR1 is KGHSH and CDR2 is LQKENI. The CDR3 is 12 residues long. CDR3 sequence (DNA): TGTGCCAGCTCACCCATCCGGGAGACCCAGTACTTC. It yields the protein CASSPIRETQYF.

V gene TRBV5-1 combines with J gene TRBJ2-7, with D uncertain. Germline CDR1 reads SGHRS; CDR2 reads YFSETQ. The CDR3 runs 13 residues. Trimming stripped 4 bases from V and 3 bases from J, with 11 bases between. CDR3 sequence (DNA): TGCGCCAGCAGCCTTAGCCCTGACTACGAGCAGTACTTC. Translating gives CASSLSPDYEQYF. The whole variable domain, remainder taken from reference TRBV5-1 and TRBJ2-7, is KAGVTQTPRYLIKTRGQQVTLSCSPISGHRSVSWYQQTPGQGLQFLFEYFSETQRNKGNFPGRFSGRQFSNSRSEMNVSTLELGDSALYLCASSLSPDYEQYFGPGTRLTVT.

J is TRBJ2-7 and V is TRBV7-3; TRBD1 agrees at 9 bases. This CDR3 is 15 amino acids long. J gave up 5 bases and V 4 bases, and 9 bases lay outside the gene matches. Germline V gene sequence: CDR1 SGHTA, CDR2 FQGTGA. DNA of the CDR3: TGTGCCAGCAGCTCGACCGGGACAGGGTACCACGAGCAGTACTTC. It translates to CASSSTGTGYHEQYF.

The chain couples TRBV4-3 to TRBJ2-7; no definite D call. This CDR3 is 12 amino acids long. The V gene's germline CDR1 is LGHNA and CDR2 YSLEER. The V gene lost 8 bases and the J gene lost 6 bases, with 14 bases spanning the gap. CDR3 residues: CASSLDLGEQYF. In DNA form, the CDR3 reads TGCGCCAGCTCTCTAGACCTCGGCGAGCAGTACTTC.

The rearrangement links TRBV3-1 (or the pseudogene TRBV3-2) to TRBJ2-1; 7 bases fit TRBD2. V gave up 1 base and J gave up 9 bases; unmatched junction bases: 9. The CDR3 is 15 residues long. Germline CDR1 LGHDT, CDR2 YNNKEL (reference sequence). CDR3 region: CASSQAGREKSEQFF. The CDR3 coding sequence is TGTGCCAGCAGCCAAGCGGGGCGGGAGAAAAGTGAGCAGTTCTTC.

This chain joins TRBV28 and TRBJ1-1; 8 bases map to TRBD1. The CDR3 extends over 14 amino acids. Germline V gene sequence: CDR1 MDHEN, CDR2 SYDVKM. Trimming removed 5 bases from V and 3 bases from J; junction bases left unmatched: 5. The CDR3 DNA is TGTGCCAGCAGTGCAGGGGGCCGCGACACTGAAGCTTTCTTT. This encodes CASSAGGRDTEAFF.

The chain couples TRBV12-5 to TRBJ2-3; D remains ambiguous. In germline, CDR1 is LGHNT, CDR2 FRNRAP. The CDR3 consists of 14 residues. V was cut by 1 base and J by 3 bases, with 8 bases left in between. CDR3 in amino acids: CASGLGAWTDTQYF. DNA for the CDR3: TGTGCTAGTGGTTTGGGGGCCTGGACAGATACGCAGTATTTT.

The chain uses TRBV5-8 and TRBJ2-1, with 8 bases identical to TRBD1. Germline lookup yields CDR1 SGHTS and CDR2 YDEGEE. The CDR3 runs to 14 residues. With 4 bases clipped from V and 5 bases from J, the junction kept 5 bases outside the gene matches. DNA of the CDR3: TGTGCCAGCAGCCAGGGACAGGTTAACAATGAGCAGTTCTTC. It is translated as CASSQGQVNNEQFF.

The chain employs TRBV21-1 and TRBJ1-4; the DNA was not used to check the table's D call, TRBD1. TRBV21-1 is an annotated pseudogene. The CDR3 runs 14 residues. The CDR3 loop is CASSVQGDNEKLFF. The CDR3 nucleotides read TGTGCCAGCAGTGTACAGGGGGATAATGAAAAACTGTTTTTT.

The genes are TRBV21-1 and TRBJ1-1. TRBV21-1 is shown as a pseudogene. CDR3 length: 17 amino acids. The CDR3 sequence is CASSISRRGAWDTEAFF. In DNA form, the CDR3 reads TGTGCCAGCAGCATTTCAAGGCGGGGGGCTTGGGACACTGAAGCTTTCTTT.

The J gene is TRBJ2-7, the V gene TRBV28, with TRBD2 identical over 11 bases. This CDR3 region has 15 residues. CDR1 and CDR2 from the germline V gene are MDHEN and SYDVKM. V lost 4 bases, J lost 6 bases, and 8 bases stayed unmatched. CDR3 sequence: CASSSQLAGVLEQYF. The CDR3 bases are TGTGCCAGCAGTTCGCAACTAGCGGGGGTCCTCGAGCAGTACTTC.

The CDR3 loop reads CASSQLGGRENTEAFF. The CDR3 coding sequence is TGTGCCAGCAGCCAATTAGGAGGAAGGGAGAACACTGAAGCTTTCTTT. The V and J genes are TRBV16 and TRBJ1-1; D is ambiguous. CDR3 length equals 16 residues. V shed 1 base and J shed 1 base, with 13 bases lying between them. The germline V gene has CDR1 KGHSY and CDR2 FQNENV.

This clone has just a few counts. The V call is TRBV11-2, the J call TRBJ1-2; D unresolved. The germline gives CDR1 SGHAT, CDR2 FQNNGV. Trimming took off 7 bases at V and 5 bases at J, with 14 bases between the two ends. The CDR3 has 13 residues. The CDR3 reads CASTFNEGYGYTF. The CDR3 DNA is TGTGCCAGCACCTTTAACGAGGGATATGGCTACACCTTC.

V usage is TRBV19 and J usage is TRBJ1-5; the D gene is possibly TRBD1 (6 bases). This CDR3 is 13 amino acids long. The ends were cut back, 9 bases at V and 4 bases at J, with 13 bases in the middle. The germline CDR1 and CDR2 sequences are LNHDA and SQIVND (reference sequence). CDR3 amino acids: CASKQGNNQPQHF. The CDR3, as DNA: TGTGCCAGCAAACAGGGAAATAATCAGCCCCAGCATTTT.

The chain recombines TRBV28 with TRBJ1-2, with no clear D. CDR3 size: 13 residues. V was cut by 2 bases and J by 7 bases, with 11 bases left in between. Germline CDR1 is MDHEN and CDR2 is SYDVKM. The CDR3 coding sequence is TGTGCCAGCAGTTTAGGCCCGCCTTCTGGCTACACCTTC. It codes for CASSLGPPSGYTF.

The J gene is TRBJ2-3, the V gene TRBV7-9, with 10 positions matching TRBD2. The CDR3 runs 16 residues. V was pared by 4 bases and J by 2 bases, with 6 bases of the junction left unmatched. Germline CDR1 and CDR2: SEHNR and FQNEAQ (reference sequence). This chain's CDR3 is CASSSLAGDPTDTQYF. Written as DNA, the CDR3 is TGTGCCAGCAGCTCCCTAGCGGGGGACCCCACAGATACGCAGTATTTT.

The CDR3 region has the DNA TGTGCTAGTGGTTTTGGACTCGGGTATGAGCAGTTCTTC. This translates into CASGFGLGYEQFF. This chain uses TRBV12-5 with TRBJ2-1; weak D call: TRBD2 (5 bases). CDR1 and CDR2 (germline): LGHNT, FRNRAP. Deletions cut 3 bases from V and 8 bases from J, with 11 bases between. The CDR3 consists of 13 residues.

The CDR3 protein is CASSLGMTGANTEAFF. The CDR3, as DNA: TGCGCCAGCAGCTTGGGGATGACAGGGGCGAACACTGAAGCTTTCTTT. This chain uses TRBV5-1 with TRBJ1-1, with 8 bases matching TRBD1. Trimming took 0 bases from V and 1 from J; bases not matched to a gene: 5. The CDR3 totals 16 residues. The germline V gene has CDR1 SGHRS and CDR2 YFSETQ.

The chain is built from TRBV7-9 and TRBJ1-1; perhaps TRBD1 as D (6 bases). The germline gives CDR1 SEHNR, CDR2 FQNEAQ (reference sequence). The CDR3 extends over 13 amino acids. The V end was cut by 3 bases, the J end by 8 bases, with 13 bases between. The CDR3 region is CASSFPSGTEAFF. CDR3 DNA sequence: TGTGCCAGCAGCTTCCCCTCCGGGACAGAAGCTTTCTTT.

The CDR3 coding sequence is TGTGCCAGCTCACGCGGTCCGACAGCAGATTCACCCCTCCACTTT. Its translation: CASSRGPTADSPLHF. The V call is TRBV18, the J call TRBJ1-6, with a tentative D call TRBD1 (5 bases). V was shortened by 4 bases and J by 8 bases, with 15 bases between the two germline ends. The V gene's germline CDR1 is KGHSH and CDR2 LQKENI. The CDR3 has 15 residues.

The gene calls are TRBV5-1 and TRBJ1-4, with TRBD1 identical over 8 bases. Germline V gene lookup returns CDR1 SGHRS and CDR2 YFSETQ. CDR3 size: 17 residues. Trimming took 4 bases from V and 3 from J; bases not matched to a gene: 11. The DNA of the CDR3 is TGCGCCAGCAGCCCCGGACAGGGTAGGACCTCTAATGAAAAACTGTTTTTT. The encoded protein is CASSPGQGRTSNEKLFF.

This chain uses TRBV5-4 with TRBJ2-7, with 10 bases matching TRBD1. Germline CDR1 is SGHNT and CDR2 is YYREEE (reference sequence). This CDR3 region has 14 residues. After removal of 9 bases from V and 5 bases from J, the junction contained 11 bases not matched to a gene. CDR3 region: CATTGQGGSHEQYF. The CDR3 DNA follows: TGTGCCACCACTGGACAGGGGGGGTCTCACGAGCAGTACTTC.

V usage is TRBV18 and J usage is TRBJ2-5; 8 bases align to TRBD1. Germline CDR1 is KGHSH and CDR2 is LQKENI. The CDR3 has 15 amino acids. Trimming removed 6 bases from V and 0 bases from J; junction bases left unmatched: 6. The CDR3 DNA follows: TGTGCCAGCTCCCGCGGGACAGGCAACCAAGAGACCCAGTACTTC. Amino acids: CASSRGTGNQETQYF.

The J gene is TRBJ2-1, the V gene TRBV3-1 (or the pseudogene TRBV3-2); the match to TRBD2 covers 9 bases. Germline CDR1 is LGHDT and CDR2 is YNNKEL (reference sequence). This CDR3 has 17 amino acids. J gave up 5 bases and V 0 bases, and 8 bases lay outside the gene matches. In DNA, the CDR3 is TGTGCCAGCAGCCAAGACGGGGCGGGGGGGACCCACAATGAGCAGTTCTTC. Translation gives CASSQDGAGGTHNEQFF.

For the CDR3, the DNA is TGTGCCACCAGTTCCCAGGGTCGAGCCTACAATGAGCAGTTCTTC. Amino acid sequence: CATSSQGRAYNEQFF. The J gene is TRBJ2-1, the V gene TRBV24-1, with D maybe TRBD1 (5 bases). Looked up from germline, CDR1 is KGHDR and CDR2 is SFDVKD. Trimming shortened V by 6 bases and J by 2 bases, and 13 bases separated the two germline ends. The CDR3 consists of 15 residues.

The table lists this clone with a few counts. J is TRBJ2-5 and V is TRBV5-6; TRBD2 is a possible D gene (6 bases). The V and J ends lost 4 bases and 4 bases respectively, with 11 bases between them. Germline V CDR1 and CDR2: SGHDT, YYEEEE. This CDR3 spans 13 amino acids. The DNA of the CDR3 is TGTGCCAGCAGCCTTTCTAGCGCAGAGACCCAGTACTTC. Protein sequence: CASSLSSAETQYF.

CDR3: CSVEGQRNTEAFF. CDR3 nucleotides: TGCAGCGTTGAGGGGCAGCGGAACACTGAAGCTTTCTTT. This chain links TRBV29-1 with TRBJ1-1; D may be TRBD1 (5 bases). V was clipped by 3 bases and J by 1 base, with 9 bases between them. The CDR3 consists of 13 residues. Germline V lookup: CDR1 SQVTM, CDR2 ANQGSEA.

The chain has TRBV5-6 and TRBJ2-5; D might be TRBD1 (6 bases). V lost 4 bases, J lost 3 bases, and 16 bases lay in between. This CDR3 comprises 15 residues. The germline V gene has CDR1 SGHDT and CDR2 YYEEEE. The CDR3 nucleotides read TGTGCCAGCAGCCTGTTGTACAGGGTGGAAGAGACCCAGTACTTC. This sequence encodes CASSLLYRVEETQYF.